These 18 T cell receptor beta chains originate from one sample sequenced in a study of cytomegalovirus exposure and HLA in healthy donors. TCRdb's copy holds only in-frame clones and misses some; the assay was immunoSEQ multiplex PCR. There are more than 140,000 clones in the sample; around nine tenths occur only once, and about 3.1% lies in the top ten. The sequencing input was PBMCs. These receptors were obtained from a woman between 18 and 30 years old in good health and CMV-seropositive.

In its sample, this clone was seen a few times. The chain's CDR3 is CASSWGGASKSYNEQFF. The CDR3 DNA follows: TGTGCCAGCAGCTGGGGGGGAGCGAGCAAGTCCTACAATGAGCAGTTCTTC. The rearrangement links TRBV11-2 to TRBJ2-1; TRBD2 matches at 7 bases. Germline loops: CDR1 SGHAT, CDR2 FQNNGV. CDR3 length: 17 residues. V lost 4 bases to trimming and J lost 1 base; unmatched junction nucleotides: 10.

The chain has TRBV4-3 and TRBJ1-1; D possibly corresponds to TRBD1 (6 bases). With 5 bases removed from V and 1 base from J, the gap between germline ends came to 14 bases. In germline, CDR1 is LGHNA, CDR2 YSLEER. The CDR3 loop spans 15 amino acids. The CDR3 nucleotides read TGCGCCAGCAGCATCGACAGGTTATGGAACACTGAAGCTTTCTTT. As protein: CASSIDRLWNTEAFF.

The rearrangement uses TRBV7-8 and TRBJ2-1, with 9 nucleotides matching TRBD1. The germline CDR1 and CDR2 sequences are SGHVS and FQNEAQ. With 1 base clipped from V and 8 bases from J, the junction kept 9 bases outside the gene matches. The CDR3 has 16 amino acids. Here the CDR3 DNA reads TGTGCCAGCAGCTTAGGTCTGACAGGGGGTGGCTATGAGCAGTTCTTC. Its protein is CASSLGLTGGGYEQFF.

This chain links TRBV29-1 with TRBJ1-1, with no clear D. Trimming stripped 4 bases from V and 1 base from J, with 10 bases between. This CDR3 has 13 residues. Germline CDR1 and CDR2: SQVTM and ANQGSEA. The CDR3 spells CSVGDRQNTEAFF. CDR3 DNA sequence: TGCAGCGTTGGCGACCGACAGAACACTGAAGCTTTCTTT.

The chain is built from TRBV9 and TRBJ1-2, with D perhaps matching TRBD1 (6 bases). The CDR3 runs to 15 residues. Deletions cut 0 bases from V and 5 bases from J, with 14 bases between. Germline V CDR1 and CDR2: SGDLS, YYNGEE. CDR3 protein: CASSVAGTLVYGYTF. The CDR3 DNA reads TGTGCCAGCAGCGTAGCCGGGACATTGGTTTATGGCTACACCTTC. The whole variable domain, remainder taken from reference TRBV9 and TRBJ1-2, is DSGVTQTPKHLITATGQRVTLRCSPRSGDLSVYWYQQSLDQGLQFLIQYYNGEERAKGNILERFSAQQFPDLHSELNLSSLELGDSALYFCASSVAGTLVYGYTFGSGTRLTVV.

This chain joins TRBV19 and TRBJ1-5, with 9 positions matching TRBD1. Per germline, CDR1 LNHDA and CDR2 SQIVND (reference sequence). The CDR3 has 14 residues. With 8 bases clipped from V and 6 bases from J, the junction kept 8 bases outside the gene matches. CDR3: CASSQGQGSQPQHF. Written as DNA, the CDR3 is TGTGCCAGTTCACAGGGACAGGGAAGTCAGCCCCAGCATTTT.

The V and J genes are TRBV6-1 and TRBJ2-1; the match to TRBD2 covers 12 bases. Per the germline V gene, CDR1 is MNHNS and CDR2 is SASEGT. After removal of 6 bases from V and 6 bases from J, the junction contained 6 bases not matched to a gene. The CDR3 loop spans 15 amino acids. The CDR3 DNA is TGTGCCAGCAGAAGGATACTAGCGGGAGGCAATGAGCAGTTCTTC. This codes for CASRRILAGGNEQFF.

The V gene is TRBV6-1, the J gene TRBJ2-2; 9 bases line up with TRBD1. The J segment lost 2 bases and the V segment lost 4 bases, leaving 5 bases of the junction unmatched. Germline lookup yields CDR1 MNHNS and CDR2 SASEGT. The CDR3 is 16 residues long. CDR3 coding DNA: TGTGCCAGCAGTGGCCTGGACAGGGGTAACACCGGGGAGCTGTTTTTT. Amino acid sequence: CASSGLDRGNTGELFF.

This clone was detected a few times. The chain couples TRBV28 to TRBJ1-5, with 7 nucleotides matching TRBD1. This CDR3 region has 15 residues. The germline V gene encodes CDR1 MDHEN and CDR2 SYDVKM. V lost 6 bases and J lost 2; bases outside the gene matches: 7. CDR3 coding DNA: TGTGCCAGCAGCACTGACAGGGCCCGCAATCAGCCCCAGCATTTT. Amino acid sequence: CASSTDRARNQPQHF.

V gene TRBV7-6 combines with J gene TRBJ2-7; tentatively, D is TRBD1 (5 bases). Germline-derived CDR1 and CDR2 are SGHVS and FNYEAQ. V dropped 1 base and J dropped 6 bases, with 10 bases sitting between them. This CDR3 spans 13 amino acids. CDR3 protein: CASSLVNQGEQYF. The CDR3 DNA reads TGTGCCAGCAGCTTAGTTAACCAGGGCGAGCAGTACTTC.

The rearrangement uses TRBV9 and TRBJ1-2; D might be TRBD1 (5 bases). V was cut by 0 bases and J by 8 bases, with 11 bases left in between. The CDR3 runs to 13 residues. Germline V gene lookup returns CDR1 SGDLS and CDR2 YYNGEE. CDR3 nucleotide sequence: TGTGCCAGCAGCGTAGAGTCAGGGAAAGGCTACACCTTC. It specifies CASSVESGKGYTF.

This chain uses TRBV6-6 with TRBJ2-7; 8 nucleotides align to TRBD1. V shed 5 bases and J 3 bases; nucleotides not matched to a gene: 6. CDR3 length: 14 residues. The germline gives CDR1 MNHNY, CDR2 SVGAGI (reference sequence). CDR3 region: CASSRGQGGYEQYF. DNA of the CDR3: TGTGCCAGCAGTAGAGGACAGGGAGGCTACGAGCAGTACTTC.

The chain is built from TRBV9 and TRBJ2-2; possible D gene TRBD2, 5 bases. Germline CDR1 is SGDLS and CDR2 is YYNGEE. Trimming cost V 1 base and J 7 bases, with 11 bases left between them. The CDR3 runs to 14 residues. The CDR3 reads CASSVMTGVGELFF. CDR3 bases: TGTGCCAGCAGCGTAATGACCGGGGTCGGGGAGCTGTTTTTT.

The chain joins TRBV5-6 to TRBJ2-7; 14 bases are a match to TRBD2. The CDR3 contains 19 residues. Germline V CDR1 and CDR2: SGHDT, YYEEEE. Trimming removed 4 bases from V and 4 bases from J; junction bases left unmatched: 16. CDR3 residues: CASSRQLTSGRDPFYEQYF. The CDR3 nucleotides are TGTGCCAGCAGCCGACAACTGACTAGCGGGAGGGATCCGTTTTACGAGCAGTACTTC.

The genes are TRBV10-3 and TRBJ1-3, with a possible D match to TRBD1 (6 bases). V lost 2 bases, J lost 2 bases, and 7 bases lay in between. This CDR3 has 14 residues. CDR1 ENHRY and CDR2 SYGVKD come from the germline V gene. The CDR3 sequence: CAISERTAGNTIYF. CDR3 DNA: TGTGCCATCAGTGAGAGGACAGCTGGAAACACCATATATTTT.

This rearrangement joins TRBV10-3 to TRBJ1-4; D possibly corresponds to TRBD1 (6 bases). Trimming pared 2 bases from V and 4 bases from J, leaving 8 bases between. Looked up from germline, CDR1 is ENHRY and CDR2 is SYGVKD. This CDR3 is 14 amino acids long. The CDR3 loop is CAISEAGDNEKLFF. For the CDR3, the DNA is TGTGCCATCAGTGAGGCAGGGGATAATGAAAAACTGTTTTTT.

The chain uses TRBV6-5 and TRBJ2-1; the match to TRBD2 covers 10 bases. The CDR3 contains 14 residues. V was clipped by 5 bases and J by 7 bases; unmatched bases: 5. Germline V gene data show CDR1 as MNHEY and CDR2 as SVGAGI. This chain's CDR3 is CASSTASGSNEQFF. CDR3 in DNA: TGTGCCAGCAGTACCGCTAGCGGGAGTAATGAGCAGTTCTTC.

In nucleotides, the CDR3 is TGTGCCAGCAGCTCGGGAGTGGGCTACGAGCAGTACTTC. Protein sequence: CASSSGVGYEQYF. V usage is TRBV7-2 and J usage is TRBJ2-7, with D possibly TRBD2 on 6 matching bases. V lost 4 bases and J 3 bases, leaving 10 bases between the germline ends. CDR1 SGHTA and CDR2 FQGNSA come from the germline V gene. CDR3 length: 13 residues.